The T cell receptor beta chain described here comes from a study of blood T cells in healthy people across ages. Across the study: About one barcoded beta molecule was captured per two T cells (by template switching). Study-wide points: Versus aged donors, long-lived donors had higher diversity and more naive CD4+ cells.

Through a sample-barcoded 5' primer and a J-beta primer mix, a second PCR was run for about 6 to 12 cycles. TCRdb ran MiXCR on the 5' RACE reads and lists one entry per CDR3 protein. The sample has 800,000 to 1,000,000 distinct CDR3 sequences, around 48% seen once. Peripheral blood from each donor was collected in a volume of roughly 9.2 milliliters. The total RNA that was extracted per sample amounted to at least 5.5 micrograms. With respect to this clonotype: The antigen is unknown.

Germline V gene data show CDR1 as SQVTM and CDR2 as ANQGSEA. There are 13 residues in the CDR3. The V end lost 7 bases, the J end lost 1 base, and 13 bases lay between the germline ends. Material for sequencing was blood. J is TRBJ1-2 and V is TRBV29-1; D perhaps matches TRBD1 (5 bases). The source is a man aged 30 to 39 in good health. DNA for the CDR3: TGCAGCGCCCGGGACCGGAATAACTATGGCTACACCTTC. Translation: CSARDRNNYGYTF.